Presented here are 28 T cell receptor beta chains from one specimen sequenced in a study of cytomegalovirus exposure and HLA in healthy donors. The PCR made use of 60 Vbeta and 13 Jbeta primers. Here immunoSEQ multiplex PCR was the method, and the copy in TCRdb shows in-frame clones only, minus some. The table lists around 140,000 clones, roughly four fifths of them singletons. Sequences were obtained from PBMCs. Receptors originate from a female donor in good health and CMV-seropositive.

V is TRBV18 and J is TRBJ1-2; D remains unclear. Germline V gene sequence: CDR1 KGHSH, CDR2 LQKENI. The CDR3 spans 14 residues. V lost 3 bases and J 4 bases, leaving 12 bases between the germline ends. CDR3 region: CASSPTQVRYGYTF. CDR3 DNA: TGTGCCAGCTCACCCACGCAGGTCCGCTATGGCTACACCTTC.

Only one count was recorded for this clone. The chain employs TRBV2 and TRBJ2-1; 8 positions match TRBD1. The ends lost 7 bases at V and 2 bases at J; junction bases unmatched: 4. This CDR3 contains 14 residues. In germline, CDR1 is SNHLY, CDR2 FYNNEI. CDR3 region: CASNRQGPYNEQFF. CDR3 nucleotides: TGTGCCAGCAACCGACAGGGGCCCTACAATGAGCAGTTCTTC.

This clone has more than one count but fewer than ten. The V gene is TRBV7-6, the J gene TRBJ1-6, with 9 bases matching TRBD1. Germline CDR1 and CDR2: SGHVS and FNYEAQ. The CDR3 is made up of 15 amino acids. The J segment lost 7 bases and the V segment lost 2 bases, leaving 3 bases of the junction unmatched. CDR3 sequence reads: CASSLRQGGNSPLHF. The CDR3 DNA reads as TGTGCCAGCAGCTTACGACAGGGGGGAAATTCACCCCTCCACTTT.

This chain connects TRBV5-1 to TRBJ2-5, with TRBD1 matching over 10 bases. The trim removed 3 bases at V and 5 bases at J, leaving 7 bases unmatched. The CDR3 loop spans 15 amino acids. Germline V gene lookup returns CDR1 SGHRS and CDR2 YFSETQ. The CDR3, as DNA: TGCGCCAGCAGCTCCACGGGACAGGGGTACGAGACCCAGTACTTC. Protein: CASSSTGQGYETQYF.

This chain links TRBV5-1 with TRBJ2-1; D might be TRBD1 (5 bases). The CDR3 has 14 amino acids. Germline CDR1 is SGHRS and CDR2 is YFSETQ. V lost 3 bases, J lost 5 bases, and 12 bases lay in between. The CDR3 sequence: CASSSSPGNNEQFF. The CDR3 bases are TGCGCCAGCAGCTCGAGCCCAGGGAACAATGAGCAGTTCTTC.

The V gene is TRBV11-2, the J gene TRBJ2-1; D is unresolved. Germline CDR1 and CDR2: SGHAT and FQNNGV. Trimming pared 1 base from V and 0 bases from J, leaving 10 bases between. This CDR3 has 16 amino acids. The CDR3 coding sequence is TGTGCCAGCAGCTTAGCAGGTGGCTTCTCCTACAATGAGCAGTTCTTC. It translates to CASSLAGGFSYNEQFF. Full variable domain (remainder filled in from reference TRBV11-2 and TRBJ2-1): EAGVAQSPRYKIIEKRQSVAFWCNPISGHATLYWYQQILGQGPKLLIQFQNNGVVDDSQLPKDRFSAERLKGVDSTLKIQPAKLEDSAVYLCASSLAGGFSYNEQFFGPGTRLTVL.

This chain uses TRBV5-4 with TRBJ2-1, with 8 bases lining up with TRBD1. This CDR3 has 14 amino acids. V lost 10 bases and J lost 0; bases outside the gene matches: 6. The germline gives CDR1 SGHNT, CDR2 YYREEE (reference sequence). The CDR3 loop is CASHRGSSYNEQFF. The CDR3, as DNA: TGTGCCTCCCACAGGGGGAGCTCCTACAATGAGCAGTTCTTC.

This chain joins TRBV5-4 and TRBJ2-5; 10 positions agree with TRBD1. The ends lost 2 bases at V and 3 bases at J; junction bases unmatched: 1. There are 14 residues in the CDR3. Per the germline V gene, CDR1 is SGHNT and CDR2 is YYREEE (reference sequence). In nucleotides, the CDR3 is TGTGCCAGCAGCTTTGGACAGGGGGAAGAGACCCAGTACTTC. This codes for CASSFGQGEETQYF.

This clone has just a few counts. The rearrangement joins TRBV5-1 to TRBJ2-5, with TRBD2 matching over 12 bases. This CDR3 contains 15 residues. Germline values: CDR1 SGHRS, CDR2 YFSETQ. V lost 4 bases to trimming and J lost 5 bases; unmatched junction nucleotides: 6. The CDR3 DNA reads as TGCGCCAGCAGCCCTAGCGGGGGGGCCGGTGAGACCCAGTACTTC. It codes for CASSPSGGAGETQYF.

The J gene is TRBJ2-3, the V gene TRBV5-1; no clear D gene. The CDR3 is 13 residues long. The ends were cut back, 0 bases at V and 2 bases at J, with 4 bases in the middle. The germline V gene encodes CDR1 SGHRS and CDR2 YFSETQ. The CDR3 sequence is CASSLAVTDTQYF. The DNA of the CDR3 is TGCGCCAGCAGCTTGGCAGTCACAGATACGCAGTATTTT.

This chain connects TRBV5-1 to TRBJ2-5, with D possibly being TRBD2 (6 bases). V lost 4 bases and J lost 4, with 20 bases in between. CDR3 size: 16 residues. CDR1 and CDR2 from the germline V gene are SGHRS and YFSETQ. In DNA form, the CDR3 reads TGCGCCAGCAGCCCCGTACTAGCCCTAGTCGTAGAGACCCAGTACTTC. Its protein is CASSPVLALVVETQYF.

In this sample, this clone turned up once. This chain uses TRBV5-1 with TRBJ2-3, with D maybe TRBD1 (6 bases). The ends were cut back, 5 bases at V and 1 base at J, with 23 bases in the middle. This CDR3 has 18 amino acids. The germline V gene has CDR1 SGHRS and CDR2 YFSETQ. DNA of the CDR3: TGCGCCAGCAGAATAGGGAGACAGGCATTACCGGGCACAGATACGCAGTATTTT. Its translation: CASRIGRQALPGTDTQYF.

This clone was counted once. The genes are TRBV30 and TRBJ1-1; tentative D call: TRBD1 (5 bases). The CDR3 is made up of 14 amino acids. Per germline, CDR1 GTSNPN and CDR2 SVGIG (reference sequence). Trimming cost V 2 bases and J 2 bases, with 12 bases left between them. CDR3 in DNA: TGTGCCTGGAGTTTAGGACACGGCAACACTGAAGCTTTCTTT. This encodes CAWSLGHGNTEAFF. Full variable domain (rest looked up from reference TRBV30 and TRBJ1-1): SQTIHQWPATLVQPVGSPLSLECTVEGTSNPNLYWYRQAAGRGLQLLFYSVGIGQISSEVPQNLSASRPQDRQFILSSKKLLLSDSGFYLCAWSLGHGNTEAFFGQGTRLTVV.

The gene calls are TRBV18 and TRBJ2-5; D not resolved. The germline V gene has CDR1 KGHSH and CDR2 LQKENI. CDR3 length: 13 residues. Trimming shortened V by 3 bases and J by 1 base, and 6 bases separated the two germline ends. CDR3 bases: TGTGCCAGCTCACCGATCAGCCAAGAGACCCAGTACTTC. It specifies CASSPISQETQYF.

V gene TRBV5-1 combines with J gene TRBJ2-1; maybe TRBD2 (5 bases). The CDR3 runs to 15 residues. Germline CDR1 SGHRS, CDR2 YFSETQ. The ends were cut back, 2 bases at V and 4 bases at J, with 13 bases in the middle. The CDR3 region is CASSFNGIMYNEQFF. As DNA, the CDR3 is TGCGCCAGCAGCTTTAACGGGATTATGTACAATGAGCAGTTCTTC.

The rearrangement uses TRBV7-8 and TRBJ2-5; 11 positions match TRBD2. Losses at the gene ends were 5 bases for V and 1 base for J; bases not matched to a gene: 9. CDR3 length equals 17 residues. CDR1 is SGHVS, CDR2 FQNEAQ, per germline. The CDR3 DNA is TGTGCCAGCAGCCCTAGACGGGGGACTAGCGGCCAAGAGACCCAGTACTTC. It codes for CASSPRRGTSGQETQYF.

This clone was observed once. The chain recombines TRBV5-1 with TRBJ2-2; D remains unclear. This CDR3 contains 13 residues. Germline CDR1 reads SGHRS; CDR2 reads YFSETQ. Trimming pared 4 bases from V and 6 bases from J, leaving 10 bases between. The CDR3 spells CASSPLQSGELFF. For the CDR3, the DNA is TGCGCCAGCAGCCCCCTTCAGTCCGGGGAGCTGTTTTTT.

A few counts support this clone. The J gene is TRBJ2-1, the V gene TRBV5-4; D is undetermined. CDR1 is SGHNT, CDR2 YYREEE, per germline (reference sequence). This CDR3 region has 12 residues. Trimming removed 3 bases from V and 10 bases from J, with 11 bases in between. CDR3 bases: TGTGCCAGCAGCTCCCGACTTGAGGAGCAGTTCTTC. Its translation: CASSSRLEEQFF.

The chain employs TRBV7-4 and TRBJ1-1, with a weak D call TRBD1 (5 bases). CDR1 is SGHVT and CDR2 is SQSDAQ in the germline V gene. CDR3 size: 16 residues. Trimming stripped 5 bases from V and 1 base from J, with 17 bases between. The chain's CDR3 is CASSRKKGHWNTEAFF. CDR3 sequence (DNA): TGTGCCAGCAGCAGGAAAAAAGGACATTGGAACACTGAAGCTTTCTTT.

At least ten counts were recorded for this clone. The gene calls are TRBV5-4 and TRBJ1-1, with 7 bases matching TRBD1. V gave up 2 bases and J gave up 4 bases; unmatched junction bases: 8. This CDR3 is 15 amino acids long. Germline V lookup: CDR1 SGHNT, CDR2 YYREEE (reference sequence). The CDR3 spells CASSFNRGSITEAFF. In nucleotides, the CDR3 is TGTGCCAGCAGCTTTAACAGGGGCAGCATCACTGAAGCTTTCTTT.

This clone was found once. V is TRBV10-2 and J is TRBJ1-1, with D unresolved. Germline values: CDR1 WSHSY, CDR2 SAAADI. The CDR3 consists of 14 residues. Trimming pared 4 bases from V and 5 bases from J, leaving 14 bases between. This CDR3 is CASSGHPRNTEAFF. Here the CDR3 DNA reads TGCGCCAGCAGTGGCCACCCTAGAAATACTGAAGCTTTCTTT.

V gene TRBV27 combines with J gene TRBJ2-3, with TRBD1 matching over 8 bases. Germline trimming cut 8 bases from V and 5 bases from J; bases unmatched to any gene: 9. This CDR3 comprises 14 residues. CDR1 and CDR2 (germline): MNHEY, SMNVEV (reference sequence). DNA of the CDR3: TGTGCCAGCCGAGGATGGACAGGGATAGATACGCAGTATTTT. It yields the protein CASRGWTGIDTQYF.

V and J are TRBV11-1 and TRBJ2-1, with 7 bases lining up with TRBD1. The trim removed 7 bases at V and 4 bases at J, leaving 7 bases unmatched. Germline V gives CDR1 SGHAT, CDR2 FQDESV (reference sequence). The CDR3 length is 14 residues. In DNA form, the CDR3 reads TGTGCCAGCAACCCGGGACAGAGTTACAATGAGCAGTTCTTC. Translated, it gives CASNPGQSYNEQFF.

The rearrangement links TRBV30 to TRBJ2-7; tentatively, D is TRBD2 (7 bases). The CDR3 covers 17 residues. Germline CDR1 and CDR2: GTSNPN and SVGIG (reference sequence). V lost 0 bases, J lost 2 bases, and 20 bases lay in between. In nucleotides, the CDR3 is TGTGCCTGGAGTGTAGGGGGGGCGAGACCGTCCACCTACGAGCAGTACTTC. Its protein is CAWSVGGARPSTYEQYF.

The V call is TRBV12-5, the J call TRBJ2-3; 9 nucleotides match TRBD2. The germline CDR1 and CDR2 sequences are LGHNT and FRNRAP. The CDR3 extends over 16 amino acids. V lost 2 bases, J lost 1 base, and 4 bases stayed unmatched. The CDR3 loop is CASGLWVAGGTDTQYF. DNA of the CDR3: TGTGCTAGTGGTTTGTGGGTAGCGGGGGGCACAGATACGCAGTATTTT.

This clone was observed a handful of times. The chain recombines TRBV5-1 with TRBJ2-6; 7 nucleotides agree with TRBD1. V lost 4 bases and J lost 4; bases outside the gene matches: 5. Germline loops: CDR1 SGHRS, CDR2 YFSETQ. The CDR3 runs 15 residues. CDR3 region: CASSIQGFGANVLTF. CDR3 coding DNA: TGCGCCAGCAGCATACAGGGGTTCGGGGCCAACGTCCTGACTTTC.

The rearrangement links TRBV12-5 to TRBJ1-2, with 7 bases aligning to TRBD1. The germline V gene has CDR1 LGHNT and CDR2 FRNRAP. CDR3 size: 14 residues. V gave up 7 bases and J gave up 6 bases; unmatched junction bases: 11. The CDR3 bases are TGTGCTAGTGCCTTGCAGGGGGATAGGGATGGCTACACCTTC. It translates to CASALQGDRDGYTF. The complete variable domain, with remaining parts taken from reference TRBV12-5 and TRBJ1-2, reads DARVTQTPRHKVTEMGQEVTMRCQPILGHNTVFWYRQTMMQGLELLAYFRNRAPLDDSGMPKDRFSAEMPDATLATLKIQPSEPRDSAVYFCASALQGDRDGYTFGSGTRLTVV.

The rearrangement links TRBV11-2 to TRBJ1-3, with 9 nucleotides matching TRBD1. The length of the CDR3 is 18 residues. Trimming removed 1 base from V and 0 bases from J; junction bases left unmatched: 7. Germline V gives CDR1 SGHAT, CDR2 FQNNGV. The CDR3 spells CASSLGRGTGTSGNTIYF. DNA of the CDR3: TGTGCCAGCAGCTTAGGAAGGGGGACAGGGACCTCTGGAAACACCATATATTTT.